This T cell receptor beta chain appears in the sequencing data of a study of identical twins (dated by TCRdb to the mid-2010s). The study in broad terms: TCR alpha and beta repertoires from monozygotic twins, unrelated adults of various ages and cord blood were deep-sequenced to test whether fetal clonotypes persist. Replicate twin experiments were performed at different times using different library preparation protocols to rule out contamination.

Overall study results and their limits: Abundant cord blood beta clonotypes had fewer insertions, young adult naive repertoires showed a similar but weaker trend, and memory repertoires showed no such trend. Compared with coincidental sharing between unrelated individuals, out-of-frame TCR alpha sequences shared between twins had an excess of sequences with low generation probability. Excess twin sharing in beta out-of-frame sequences was weaker because fewer shared sequences lowered the signal-to-noise ratio. In monozygotic twins, out-of-frame TCR alpha sharing was systematically underestimated by recombination models, although the models agreed with sharing between unrelated individuals. Zero-insertion analyses could be partly confounded by invariant T cells such as MAIT and iNKT, though diverse VJ usage argued against such confounding for most clonotypes. Because the same donors could not be followed over many years, the conclusions depended on cross-sectional statistical analysis.

The protocol used for the library was 5' RACE. Sequencing relied on an Illumina HiSeq 2000. Template switching added a universal primer binding site, and the final cDNA carried a unique molecular identifier that allowed TCR cDNA molecules to be counted accurately. Specific primers in the conserved constant-segment region were used to synthesize first-strand cDNA for TCR alpha and beta chains. To control for contamination, every cDNA library was double barcoded, receiving both a SMART-Mk sample barcode and Illumina barcodes. TruSeq adapter sequences, together with Illumina sample barcodes, were added in two successive PCR steps. The TCR alpha and beta cDNA libraries were sequenced on the Illumina HiSeq platform using custom primers. The original pipeline was this. MiGEC processed the raw reads to extract unique molecular identifiers, while MiXCR was used to determine the CDR3 positions. For each individual, recombination models were inferred using an EM algorithm with the repgenHMM and IGoR tools. Shared clonotypes were analyzed with the tcR package in R, and sharing was normalized by the product of cloneset sizes. To study raw recombination without the effects of thymic and clonal selection, out-of-frame nonproductive sequences were analyzed. In TCRdb, the public reads were trimmed at Q25 with fastp and aligned with MiXCR, with productive beta chains retained. Each entry merges the rows of one CDR3 protein and shows their most common DNA and genes. For this entry, the V and J calls and clone size follow TCRdb and not the study's own pipeline. For this sample there are 1.5 million to 2 million distinct CDR3 sequences; around a third appear just once. Jointly, the top ten make up about 0.27% of the sample.

This clonotype was picked up many times. Its binding antigen is unknown. No base qualities exist here, and no much larger clone lies one base off it. Only healthy Caucasian donors were included. CDR3 length: 14 amino acids, cysteine to phenylalanine. Just the 42-base CDR3 DNA is kept, in frame starting at base 1. V and J are trimmed by 4 bases and 5 bases, and the gene matches miss 5 bases of the junction. The origin of this receptor is a newborn girl in good health. The sequence joins TRBV12-3 or TRBV12-4 to TRBJ2-3; 8 junctional bases match TRBD1. Sequencing was carried out using cord blood. CDR3 reads: CASSSQTGEDTQYF. The base sequence is TGTGCCAGCAGTTCACAGACAGGGGAAGATACGCAGTATTTT.